The 3 T cell receptor beta chains listed next were all sequenced from one sample in a study of CD8+ T cells in alopecia areata. Treatment of the sample: oral pan-JAK inhibitor, 5-10 mg twice daily. Extraction of RNA preceded its reverse transcription into cDNA, which served as the sequencing template. Profiling relied on immunoSEQ multiplex PCR, and the TCRdb table lists in-frame clones only, not all of them. The sample lists about 180,000 clones; approximately 55% were seen once. The sample was CD8+ T cells sorted from blood, taken at week 24, from a patient treated with tofacitinib. The receptors stem from a human donor with alopecia areata.

This chain links TRBV19 with TRBJ1-1; no clear D. This CDR3 has 14 amino acids. Germline CDR1 reads LNHDA; CDR2 reads SQIVND (reference sequence). The V and J ends lost 2 bases and 1 base respectively, with 8 bases between them. CDR3: CASSIRRENTEAFF. CDR3 in DNA: TGTGCCAGTAGTATACGGCGGGAGAACACTGAAGCTTTCTTT.

CDR3 region: CSAWGGGYEQYF. The CDR3 region has the DNA TGCAGCGCATGGGGGGGAGGCTACGAGCAGTACTTC. V and J are TRBV29-1 and TRBJ2-7; 7 bases map to TRBD2. The CDR3 is 12 residues long. Germline assignment: CDR1 SQVTM and CDR2 ANQGSEA. J gave up 3 bases and V 7 bases, and 6 bases lay outside the gene matches.

The chain links TRBV29-1 to TRBJ2-7; perhaps TRBD1 as D (6 bases). V lost 1 base and J 4 bases, leaving 14 bases between the germline ends. The CDR3 has 14 amino acids. CDR1 is SQVTM, CDR2 ANQGSEA, per germline. CDR3 loop: CSVEGGQGIYEQYF. The CDR3 DNA is TGCAGCGTTGAAGGAGGGCAGGGGATATACGAGCAGTACTTC.